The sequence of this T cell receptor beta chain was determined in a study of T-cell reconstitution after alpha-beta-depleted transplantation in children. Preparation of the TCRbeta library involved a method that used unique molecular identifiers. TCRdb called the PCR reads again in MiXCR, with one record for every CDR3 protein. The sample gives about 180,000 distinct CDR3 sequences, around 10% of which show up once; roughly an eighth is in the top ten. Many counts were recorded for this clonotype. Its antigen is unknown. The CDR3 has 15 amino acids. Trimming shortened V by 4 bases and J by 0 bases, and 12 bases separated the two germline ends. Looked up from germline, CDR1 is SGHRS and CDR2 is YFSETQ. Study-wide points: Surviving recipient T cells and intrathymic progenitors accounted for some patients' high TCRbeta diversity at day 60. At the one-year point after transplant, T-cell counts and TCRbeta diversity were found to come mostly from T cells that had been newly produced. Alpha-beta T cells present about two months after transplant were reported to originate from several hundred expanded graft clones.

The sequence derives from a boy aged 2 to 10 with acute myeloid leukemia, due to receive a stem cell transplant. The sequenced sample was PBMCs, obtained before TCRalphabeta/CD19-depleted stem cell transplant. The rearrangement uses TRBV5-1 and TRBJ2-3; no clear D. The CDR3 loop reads CASSNPGTSTDTQYF. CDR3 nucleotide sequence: TGCGCCAGCAGCAACCCCGGAACTAGCACAGATACGCAGTATTTT.